This T cell receptor beta chain derives from a study of T cell responses to AZD1222 COVID-19 vaccine. Comments on this clone: Antigen specificity is unknown.

Study-level points and caveats: Clonal diversity was possibly underestimated, and white British individuals and females predominated among donors. A reported finding is that nearly half of spike-specific TCRs target unmutated variant regions. Spike-specific TCR repertoires showed rising breadth and depth after two AZD1222 doses. Baseline seropositivity characterized only a handful of AZD1222 recipients.

The CDR3 contains 14 residues. Germline loops: CDR1 SGHRS, CDR2 YFSETQ. V was cut by 2 bases and J by 3 bases, with 9 bases left in between. This table comes from immunoSEQ multiplex PCR, and its TCRdb copy is limited to in-frame clones, with some not included. The sample lists about 150,000 clones; 94% were seen once. This rearrangement joins TRBV5-1 to TRBJ1-3; D might be TRBD1 (5 bases). This receptor was identified in an adult in good health. Sequencing was performed on peripheral blood, taken on day 0 of AZD1222 vaccination. The CDR3 protein is CASSLGDGGNTIYF. DNA of the CDR3: TGCGCCAGCAGCTTAGGGGATGGTGGAAACACCATATATTTT.